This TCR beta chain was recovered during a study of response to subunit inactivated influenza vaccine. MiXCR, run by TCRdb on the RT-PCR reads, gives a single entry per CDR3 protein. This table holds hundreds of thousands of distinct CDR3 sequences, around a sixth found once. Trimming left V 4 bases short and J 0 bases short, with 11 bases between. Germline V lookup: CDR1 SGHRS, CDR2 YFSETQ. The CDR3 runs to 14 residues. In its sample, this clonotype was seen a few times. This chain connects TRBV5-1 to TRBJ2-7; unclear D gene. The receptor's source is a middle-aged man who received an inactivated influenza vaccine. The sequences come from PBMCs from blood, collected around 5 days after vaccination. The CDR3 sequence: CASSIDTNSYEQYF. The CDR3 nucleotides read TGCGCCAGCAGCATCGACACGAACTCCTACGAGCAGTACTTC. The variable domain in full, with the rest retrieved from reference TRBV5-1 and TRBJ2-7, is KAGVTQTPRYLIKTRGQQVTLSCSPISGHRSVSWYQQTPGQGLQFLFEYFSETQRNKGNFPGRFSGRQFSNSRSEMNVSTLELGDSALYLCASSIDTNSYEQYFGPGTRLTVT.